This T cell receptor (beta chain) comes out of a study of shared clonotypes between healthy human individuals. Study-wide background: Each donor contributed plates that comprised three CD4 naive, three CD4 memory, two CD8 naive and one CD8 memory.

This CDR3 has 16 residues. Germline CDR1 and CDR2: LGHNA and YNFKEQ. Losses at the gene ends were 4 bases for V and 6 bases for J; bases not matched to a gene: 8. Replicate PCRs run on sorted subsets employed approximately 0.2 ug DNA, around 27,000 T cell genomes. Clones were read by immunoSEQ multiplex PCR, and TCRdb kept only the in-frame ones, dropping some. The table has roughly 660,000 clones, 90% seen once; the top ten hold about 33%. The chain links TRBV4-2 to TRBJ2-1; 11 bases align to TRBD2. Sequenced: memory CD8+ T cells from PBMCs. Subset here: CD45RO+ cells pooled with CCR7-negative TemRA cells. This TCR derives from a man aged 18-30 years in good health. Some clones in this sample may be carry-over from other donors' samples. CDR3 residues: CASSRVLAGAGNEQFF. The CDR3, as DNA: TGTGCCAGCAGCCGGGTACTAGCGGGAGCCGGCAATGAGCAGTTCTTC.